This T cell receptor beta chain appears in the sequencing data of a study of vaccination and CD4 T cells after COVID-19. Study results and limitations: From about 20 to 38, the median of SARS-CoV-2-reactive clonotypes rose without reaching significance.

Germline CDR1 reads SGHRS; CDR2 reads YFSETQ. The CDR3 consists of 18 residues. The trim removed 3 bases at V and 2 bases at J, leaving 13 bases unmatched. Treatment defined: roughly ten-day PBMC culture with coronavirus spike peptide pools or control peptides (ViraFEST assay). ViraFEST sequenced TCRs after peptide-pool expansion of antigen-specific T cells. The sample holds a few counts of this clonotype. The antigen remains undetermined. The Oncomine TCR Beta short-read assay was applied to DNA of cultured CD4+ T cells. TCRdb redid the calling of the PCR reads with MiXCR, one entry per CDR3 protein. The sample has approximately 12,000 distinct CDR3 sequences, more than 60% seen once.

The chain combines TRBV5-1 with TRBJ1-1, with 10 positions matching TRBD1. The receptor comes from a human donor who had recovered from COVID-19. Input material: CD4+ T cells from blood, cultured in vitro. The CDR3 nucleotides read TGCGCCAGCAGCTACGCGACAGGGGGCCTAATTACAAACACTGAAGCTTTCTTT. Its translation: CASSYATGGLITNTEAFF.